This T cell receptor (beta chain) was documented in a study of Graves' ophthalmopathy and Graves' hyperthyroidism. Turning to the study itself: The authors collected peripheral blood at initial diagnosis, before any treatment. General observations from the study: Most thyroid-expanded clonotypes exceeding 0.001 frequency were also found in blood.

There are 14 residues in the CDR3. Germline V lookup: CDR1 SGDLS, CDR2 YYNGEE. Germline trimming cut 6 bases from V and 3 bases from J; bases unmatched to any gene: 7. RNA served as the template for amplifying TCR beta CDR3 regions. HTBI primers were employed in first-round RT-PCR, then a second-round multiplex PCR followed. In TCRdb, the multiplex PCR reads were re-called with MiXCR into one record per CDR3 protein. The sample includes hundreds of thousands of distinct CDR3 sequences, about 38% seen only once; the top ten take 2.5% to 3.5%. This clonotype has at least ten counts. Antigen specificity is unknown.

This sequence originates from an adult man with Graves' ophthalmopathy. Sequencing was carried out using peripheral blood. The chain employs TRBV9 and TRBJ2-5; 8 positions match TRBD2. CDR3 DNA sequence: TGTGCCAGCACGACGAAGCGGGGGAAAGAGACCCAGTACTTC. Translation: CASTTKRGKETQYF.